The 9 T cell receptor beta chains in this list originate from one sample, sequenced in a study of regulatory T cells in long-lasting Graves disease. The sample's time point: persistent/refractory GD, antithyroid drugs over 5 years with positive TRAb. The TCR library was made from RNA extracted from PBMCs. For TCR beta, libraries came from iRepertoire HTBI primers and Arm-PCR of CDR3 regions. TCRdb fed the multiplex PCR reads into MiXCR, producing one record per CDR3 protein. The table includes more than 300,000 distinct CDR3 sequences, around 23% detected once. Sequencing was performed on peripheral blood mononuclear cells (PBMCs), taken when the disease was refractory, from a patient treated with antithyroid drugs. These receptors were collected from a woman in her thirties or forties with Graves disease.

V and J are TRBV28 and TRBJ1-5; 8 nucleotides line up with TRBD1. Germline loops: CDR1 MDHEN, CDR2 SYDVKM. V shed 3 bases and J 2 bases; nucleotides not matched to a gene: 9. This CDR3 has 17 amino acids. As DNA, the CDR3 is TGTGCCAGCAGTTTTCCCAGGACAGGGTTGGGCAATCAGCCCCAGCATTTT. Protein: CASSFPRTGLGNQPQHF.

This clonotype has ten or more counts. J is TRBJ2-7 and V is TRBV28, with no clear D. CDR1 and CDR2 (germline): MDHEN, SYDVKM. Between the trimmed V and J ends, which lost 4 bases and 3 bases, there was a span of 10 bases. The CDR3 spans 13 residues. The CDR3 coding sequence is TGTGCCAGCAGTTCCCCTAGGGTCTACGAGCAGTACTTC. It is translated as CASSSPRVYEQYF.

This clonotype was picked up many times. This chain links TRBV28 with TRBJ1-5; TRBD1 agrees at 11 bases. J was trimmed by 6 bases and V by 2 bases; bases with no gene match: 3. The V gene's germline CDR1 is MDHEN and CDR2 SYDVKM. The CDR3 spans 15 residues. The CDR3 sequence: CASSLRDRGIQPQHF. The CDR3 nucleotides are TGTGCCAGCAGTTTAAGGGACAGGGGGATTCAGCCCCAGCATTTT.

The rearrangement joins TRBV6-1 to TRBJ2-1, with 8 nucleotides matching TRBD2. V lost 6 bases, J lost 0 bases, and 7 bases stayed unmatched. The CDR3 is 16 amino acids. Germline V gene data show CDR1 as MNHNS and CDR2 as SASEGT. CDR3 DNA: TGTGCCAGCAGATCCCAAAGCGGGAGCTCCTACAATGAGCAGTTCTTC. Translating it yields CASRSQSGSSYNEQFF.

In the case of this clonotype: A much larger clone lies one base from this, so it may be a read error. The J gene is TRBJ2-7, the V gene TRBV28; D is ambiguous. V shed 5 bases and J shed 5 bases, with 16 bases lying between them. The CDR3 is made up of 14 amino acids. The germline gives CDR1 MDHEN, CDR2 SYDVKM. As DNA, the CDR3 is TGTGCCAGCAGTGATGTGACGGACCCCCACGAGCAGTACTTC. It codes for CASSDVTDPHEQYF.

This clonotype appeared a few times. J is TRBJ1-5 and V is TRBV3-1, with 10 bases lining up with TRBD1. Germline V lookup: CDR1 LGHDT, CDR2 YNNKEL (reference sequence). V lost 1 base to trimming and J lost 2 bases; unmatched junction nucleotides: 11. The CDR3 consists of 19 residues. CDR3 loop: CASSQGWTGGVGGNQPQHF. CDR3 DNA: TGTGCCAGCAGCCAAGGTTGGACAGGGGGAGTTGGCGGCAATCAGCCCCAGCATTTT.

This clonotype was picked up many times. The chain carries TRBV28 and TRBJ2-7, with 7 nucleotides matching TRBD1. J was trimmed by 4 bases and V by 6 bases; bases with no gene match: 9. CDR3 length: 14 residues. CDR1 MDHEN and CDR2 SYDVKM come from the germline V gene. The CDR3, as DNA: TGTGCCAGCAGCACAAAAGACAGGGTATACGAGCAGTACTTC. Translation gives CASSTKDRVYEQYF.

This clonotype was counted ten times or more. The CDR3 nucleotides are TGTGCCAGCAGCCGAGAGGATCAGCCCCAGCATTTT. Protein product: CASSREDQPQHF. V is TRBV28 and J is TRBJ1-5; D remains ambiguous. The germline V and J ends were trimmed by 6 bases and 5 bases, with 8 bases remaining between them. Germline CDR1 MDHEN, CDR2 SYDVKM. This CDR3 spans 12 amino acids.

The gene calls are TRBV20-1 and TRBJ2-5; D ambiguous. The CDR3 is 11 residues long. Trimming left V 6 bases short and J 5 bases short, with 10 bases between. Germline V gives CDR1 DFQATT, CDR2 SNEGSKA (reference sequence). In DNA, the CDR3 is TGCAGTGCCAAGCTCAGGGAGACCCAGTACTTC. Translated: CSAKLRETQYF.